This T cell receptor beta chain was captured by sequencing in a study of blood T cell repertoires in COVID-19 (dated by TCRdb to about 2020). Study-wide context: Samples covering the acute and convalescent phases of COVID-19 were provided by collaborators in the United States, Italy and Spain. The material from the prospective study consisted of cDNA or gDNA derived from T cells, B-cell-depleted T cells, or PBMCs. Subjects who had been exposed to COVID-19, were actively infected with it, or had recovered from it provided the deeply sampled blood TCRbeta repertoires that made up the dataset. A freely available public database, intended as a resource for researchers studying the immune response to SARS-CoV-2, is where the repertoires were released. Samples were obtained from the ongoing ImmuneRACE study (first 160 participants) and from over a thousand subjects provided by 6 global collaborators. A de-identified subject ID, COVID-19 status, age in years and sex were almost always included in the sample metadata. Where available, HLA class I and class II types were taken from metadata supplied by the sample provider and were not determined by assay-based typing.

Turning to this clone: The specificity of this receptor is unknown. Base qualities are not recorded, but no much larger clone differs from it by a single base.

In the prospective study, participants were roughly 18 to 90 years old, resided in approximately 22 geographic areas of the United States, and were enrolled through a virtual design. Cohort assignment in the prospective study relied on participant-reported clinical history from a screening survey and a study questionnaire. ImmuneRACE Cohort 3 recovered participants were defined by two consecutive negative NP/OP PCR tests, healthcare professional clearance, or symptom resolution. Each participant in the prospective study had whole blood, serum and a nasopharyngeal or oropharyngeal swab collected by mobile phlebotomists. Additional blood draws and questionnaires over a 2-month period could optionally be provided by prospective study participants. Before DNA extraction, blood samples from the prospective study were shipped at room temperature or frozen. The study at large found these results: How much clinical and demographic metadata was included differed by source and by participant, and the metadata was provided uncurated.

TCRbeta CDR3 regions were amplified from genomic DNA using the immunoSEQ Assay, a bias-controlled multiplex PCR. The study's processing was this. Nucleated cell counts per sample were estimated from amplification of reference gene primers within the assay. To quantify the absolute abundance of each unique TCRbeta CDR3 rearrangement, sequence reads were collapsed and filtered. For each sample, productive Simpson clonality was calculated as the square root of Simpson's diversity index over productive rearrangements. TCRdb's version of the immuneACCESS table is confined to in-frame rearrangements and falls short of the full clone set. An unresolved V gene accounts for under half of the shortfall where checked; the remainder is of unknown origin. The V and J calls and clone size are taken from that table; D and trimming were inferred from the DNA. A total of 350,000 to 450,000 clones appear in this sample, 80% to 90% of them only once. The ten most abundant clones make up around 1.1% of the sample.

The CDR3 contains 17 residues, cysteine and phenylalanine counted. Kept here is only the CDR3 DNA, which spans 51 bases and is read in frame from base 1. Ends trimmed: V by 2 bases, J by 5 bases; bases unmatched to a gene: 12. The germline V gene yields KGHSH for CDR1 and LQKENI for CDR2. Sequencing was done on a sample of PBMCs or T cells enriched from blood (not recorded which). This TCR was recovered from a man aged 25-45 years who had recovered from COVID-19. This receptor chain uses TRBV18 and TRBJ2-5, with 9 central nucleotides matching TRBD1. The CDR3 reads CASSPVSDRGTSETQYF. The nucleotide sequence reads TGTGCCAGCTCACCAGTTTCGGACAGGGGCACATCGGAGACCCAGTACTTC. When the CDR3 is completed using the reference TRBV18 and TRBJ2-5 genes on either side, the full variable domain is NAGVMQNPRHLVRRRGQEARLRCSPMKGHSHVYWYRQLPEEGLKFMVYLQKENIIDESGMPKERFSAEFPKEGPSILRIQQVVRGDSAAYFCASSPVSDRGTSETQYFGPGTRLLVL.